This T cell receptor beta chain was sequenced in a study of somatic mutations in cytotoxic T cells in rheumatoid arthritis. The overall study: Collection of patient blood (30 ml EDTA) took place right after diagnosis, before any treatment. Study results and limitations: Increasing age coincided with elevated CD8+ clonality among rheumatoid arthritis patients, though not among healthy controls.

Points on this clone: Its cognate antigen is unknown.

Germline assignment: CDR1 SEHNR and CDR2 FQNEAQ (reference sequence). The V segment lost 4 bases and the J segment 5 bases; nucleotides outside the gene matches: 9. This CDR3 contains 15 residues. Some clones are missing from TCRdb's copy, which holds only in-frame ones; the method was immunoSEQ multiplex PCR. The data hold about 19,000 clones, with around 85% observed a single time. The origin of this receptor is a woman aged 40 to 55 with rheumatoid arthritis. The sample taken for sequencing was CD8+ T cells sorted from blood. V gene TRBV7-9 combines with J gene TRBJ2-7, with 9 bases identical to TRBD2. The CDR3 region is CASSWPSGGQDEQYF. DNA for the CDR3: TGTGCCAGCAGCTGGCCGAGCGGGGGGCAGGACGAGCAGTACTTC.